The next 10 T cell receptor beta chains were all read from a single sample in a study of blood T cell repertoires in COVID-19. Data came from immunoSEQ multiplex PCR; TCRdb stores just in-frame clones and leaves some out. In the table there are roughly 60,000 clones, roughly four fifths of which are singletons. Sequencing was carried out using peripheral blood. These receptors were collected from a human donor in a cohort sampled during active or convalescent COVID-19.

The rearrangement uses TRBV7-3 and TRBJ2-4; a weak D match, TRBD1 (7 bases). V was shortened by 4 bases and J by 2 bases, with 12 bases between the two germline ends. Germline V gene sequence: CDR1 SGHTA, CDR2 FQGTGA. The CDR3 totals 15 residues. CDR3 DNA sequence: TGTGCCAGCAGCTCTCAGGGGGGTCCCAAAAACATTCAGTACTTC. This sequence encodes CASSSQGGPKNIQYF.

The CDR3 DNA sequence: TGCAGTGCTAGTCCGGGGGTGATTAACTACGAGCAGTACTTC. Its translation: CSASPGVINYEQYF. This rearrangement joins TRBV20-1 to TRBJ2-7; a weak D match, TRBD2 (6 bases). CDR1 and CDR2 from the germline V gene are DFQATT and SNEGSKA (reference sequence). Trimming removed 3 bases at V and 3 bases at J, with 15 bases between. The CDR3 consists of 14 residues.

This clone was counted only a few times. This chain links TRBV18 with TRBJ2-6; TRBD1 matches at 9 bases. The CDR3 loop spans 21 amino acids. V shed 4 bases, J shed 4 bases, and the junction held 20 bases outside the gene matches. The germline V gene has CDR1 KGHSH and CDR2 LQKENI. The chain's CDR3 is CASSRNQNTFRDRAGANVLTF. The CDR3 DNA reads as TGTGCCAGCTCACGAAATCAAAACACCTTTCGGGACAGGGCAGGGGCCAACGTCCTGACTTTC.

CDR3 loop: CASSEGRSGNTIYF. DNA of the CDR3: TGTGCCAGCAGTGAGGGCCGGTCTGGAAACACCATATATTTT. V usage is TRBV2 and J usage is TRBJ1-3, with unresolved D. V was trimmed by 3 bases and J by 1 base, leaving 7 bases between them. The CDR3 is 14 amino acids. Germline V gives CDR1 SNHLY, CDR2 FYNNEI.

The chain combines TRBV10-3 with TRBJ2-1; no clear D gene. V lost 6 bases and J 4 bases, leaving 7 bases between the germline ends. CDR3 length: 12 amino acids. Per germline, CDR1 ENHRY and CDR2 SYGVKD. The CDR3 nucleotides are TGTGCCATCAGAGACTTTTACAATGAGCAGTTCTTC. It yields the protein CAIRDFYNEQFF.

CDR3 sequence: CASSRDRQETQYF. The DNA for the CDR3 is TGCGCCAGCAGCCGCGACAGGCAAGAGACCCAGTACTTC. This chain connects TRBV4-3 to TRBJ2-5; a weak D match, TRBD1 (6 bases). There are 13 residues in the CDR3. Germline V lookup: CDR1 LGHNA, CDR2 YSLEER. The V end lost 4 bases, the J end lost 2 bases, and 8 bases lay between the germline ends.

The CDR3 nucleotides are TGCGCCAGCGTACTTGGGCCTTCAGCCACTGAAGCTTTCTTT. Translating gives CASVLGPSATEAFF. The V and J genes are TRBV5-1 and TRBJ1-1; no definite D call. This CDR3 has 14 amino acids. The germline gives CDR1 SGHRS, CDR2 YFSETQ. V was cut by 7 bases and J by 4 bases, with 17 bases left in between.

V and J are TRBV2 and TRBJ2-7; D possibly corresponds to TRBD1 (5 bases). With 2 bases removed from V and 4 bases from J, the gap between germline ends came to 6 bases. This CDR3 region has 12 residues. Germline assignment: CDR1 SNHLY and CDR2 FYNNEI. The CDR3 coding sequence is TGTGCCAGCAGTGAAAGACAGTACGAGCAGTACTTC. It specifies CASSERQYEQYF.

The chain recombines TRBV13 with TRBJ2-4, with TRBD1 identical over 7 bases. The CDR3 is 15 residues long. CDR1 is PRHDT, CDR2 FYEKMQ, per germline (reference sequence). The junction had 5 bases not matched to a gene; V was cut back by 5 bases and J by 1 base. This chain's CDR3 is CASSQGRGAKNIQYF. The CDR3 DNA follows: TGTGCCAGCAGCCAAGGCAGGGGGGCCAAAAACATTCAGTACTTC.

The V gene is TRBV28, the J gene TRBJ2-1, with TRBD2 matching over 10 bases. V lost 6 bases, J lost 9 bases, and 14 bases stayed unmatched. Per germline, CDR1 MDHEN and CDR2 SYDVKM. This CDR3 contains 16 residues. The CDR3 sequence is CASSGISGGPRAEQFF. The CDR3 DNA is TGTGCCAGCAGCGGGATTAGCGGGGGGCCGAGGGCTGAGCAGTTCTTC.